This is a list of T cell receptor beta chains from one sample in a study of T cell changes during pregnancy in multiple sclerosis. Clones were sequenced by immunoSEQ multiplex PCR, and TCRdb holds only the in-frame ones, with some missing. The sample lists about 44,000 clones, about nine tenths occurring once. The material sequenced was CD4+ T cells from peripheral blood mononuclear cells, taken after pregnancy. The receptor set was obtained from a female donor with multiple sclerosis, enrolled in a pregnancy study. The CDR3 runs from the conserved cysteine through the conserved F or W. A D gene is named only where the DNA matches it firmly. Size is omitted from some rows. Given values are once, few, many or a class for expanded clones.

d_gene,j_gene,v_gene,abundance,CDR3nt,CDR3aa
NA,TRBJ2-5,TRBV28,NA,TGTGCCAGCAGTCCCCTGGGGCTCCAAGAGACCCAGTACTTC,CASSPLGLQETQYF
TRBD2,TRBJ2-3,TRBV5-1,NA,TGCGCCAGCAGCCTAACCGAGAGCGGGAGTTACGCAGATACGCAGTATTTT,CASSLTESGSYADTQYF
TRBD2,TRBJ2-1,TRBV10-3,NA,TGTGCCATCAGTGAGGGACTAGCGGGAGCCGAGCAGTTCTTC,CAISEGLAGAEQFF
TRBD2,TRBJ2-6,TRBV14,NA,TGTGCCAGCAGCCAGGCGGGAGGGACCCCCGCGGGGGCCAACGTCCTGACTTTC,CASSQAGGTPAGANVLTF
NA,TRBJ2-3,TRBV7-3,NA,TGTGCCAGCAGCTTATCAGCGAGTACAGATACGCAGTATTTT,CASSLSASTDTQYF
TRBD1,TRBJ1-5,TRBV6-1,NA,TGTGCCAGCAGGGGGACAGGGGGCGAAGGGCAGCCCCAGCATTTT,CASRGTGGEGQPQHF
NA,TRBJ2-7,TRBV28,NA,TGTGCCAGCAGTTTTGACAGTACCTACGAGCAGTACTTC,CASSFDSTYEQYF
NA,TRBJ1-1,TRBV21-1,NA,TGTGCCAGCAGCGGAACCGGGACAGGGGTCACTGAAGCTTTCTTT,CASSGTGTGVTEAFF
NA,TRBJ2-2,TRBV27,NA,TGTGCCAGCAGTTTATCTGGCCACACCACCGGGGAGCTGTTTTTT,CASSLSGHTTGELFF
NA,TRBJ1-4,TRBV28,NA,TGTGCCAGCAGCCAAGGGGGAAAACTGTTTTTT,CASSQGGKLFF
TRBD1,TRBJ1-5,TRBV28,NA,TGTGCCAGCAGTTCGGGACAGGGAGTGGGCAATCAGCCCCAGCATTTT,CASSSGQGVGNQPQHF
TRBD2,TRBJ2-3,TRBV28,once,TGTGCCATTACAGGACTAGCCGGCACAGATACGCAGTATTTT,CAITGLAGTDTQYF
NA,TRBJ1-1,TRBV5-1,NA,TGCGCCAGCAGCCAGGACCTTGGGAGCACTGAAGCTTTCTTT,CASSQDLGSTEAFF
TRBD2,TRBJ2-3,TRBV7-9,NA,TGTGCCAGCAGCCTGGGACTAAACACAGATACGCAGTATTTT,CASSLGLNTDTQYF
TRBD1,TRBJ1-5,TRBV27,NA,TGTGCCAGCAGTTTTTACCCCGGGACAGGGGTCCAGCCCCAGCATTTT,CASSFYPGTGVQPQHF
NA,TRBJ2-7,TRBV2,NA,TGTGCCAGCAGTGAAGGGCGGGGCTCCTACGAGCAGTACTTC,CASSEGRGSYEQYF
TRBD1,TRBJ1-5,TRBV6-5,NA,TGTGCCAGCAGCCGAACAGGGGGTGGACAGCCCCAGCATTTT,CASSRTGGGQPQHF
NA,TRBJ1-1,TRBV18,NA,TGTGCCAGCTCACCTGGGTCGGCAGGGTTCACTGAAGCTTTCTTT,CASSPGSAGFTEAFF
TRBD2,TRBJ2-7,TRBV28,NA,TGTGCCAGCAGGAGGACTAGCGGGGGAAGCTCCTACGAGCAGTACTTC,CASRRTSGGSSYEQYF
TRBD2,TRBJ2-2,TRBV28,once,TGTGCCAGCAGTATTAGCGGGGCTTCGGGCACCGGGGAGCTGTTTTTT,CASSISGASGTGELFF
NA,TRBJ2-3,TRBV5-1,NA,TGCGCCAGCAGCTTGGCAGCAGGAAGCACAGATACGCAGTATTTT,CASSLAAGSTDTQYF
TRBD2,TRBJ2-3,TRBV7-3,NA,TGTGCCAGCAGCTTAACTTCGAGCGGGAGGACAGATACGCAGTATTTT,CASSLTSSGRTDTQYF
NA,TRBJ1-1,TRBV5-8,NA,TGTGCCAGCAGCTCATACAGGGAGGCTTTCTTT,CASSSYREAFF
NA,TRBJ1-1,TRBV6-5,NA,TGTGCCAGCAGCCGCCGGGGTACTGAAGCTTTCTTT,CASSRRGTEAFF
TRBD1,TRBJ1-5,TRBV5-6,NA,TGTGCCAGCAGCGGCCAGGGGGCCCCTAATCAGCCCCAGCATTTT,CASSGQGAPNQPQHF
NA,TRBJ1-3,TRBV4-1,NA,TGCGCCAGCAGCCTAATCACGGTTAACTCTGGAAACACCATATATTTT,CASSLITVNSGNTIYF
TRBD1,TRBJ2-5,TRBV10-3,NA,TGTGCCATCAGAGACAGGGTTGGGGAGACCCAGTACTTC,CAIRDRVGETQYF
NA,TRBJ2-7,TRBV29-1,NA,TGCAGCGCATTTACTACGAAGCAGTACTTC,CSAFTTKQYF
TRBD1,TRBJ1-5,TRBV6-5,NA,TGTGCCAGCAGTCCGGACAGGGGGTATCAGCCCCAGCATTTT,CASSPDRGYQPQHF
NA,TRBJ1-2,TRBV29-1,NA,TGCAGCGTGGAACAGGGAACCTATGGCTACACCTTC,CSVEQGTYGYTF
TRBD2,TRBJ2-7,TRBV28,once,TGTGCCAGCAGTTTACTAGCGGGAGTATACGAGCAGTACTTC,CASSLLAGVYEQYF
TRBD1,TRBJ1-1,TRBV4-2,NA,TGTGCCAGCAGCCAACCCGACAGGGGGGGGGAAGCTTTCTTT,CASSQPDRGGEAFF
NA,TRBJ2-2,TRBV5-6,once,TGTGCCAGCAGCTTGGTAGAGGGCCCGAACACCGGGGAGCTGTTTTTT,CASSLVEGPNTGELFF
NA,TRBJ2-2,TRBV7-9,NA,TGTGCCAGCATCCTGTTAGGGGACACCGGGGAGCTGTTTTTT,CASILLGDTGELFF
NA,TRBJ1-1,TRBV7-9,NA,TGTGCCAGCAGCCTTGGACAGATGAACACTGAAGCTTTCTTT,CASSLGQMNTEAFF
NA,TRBJ2-3,TRBV5-1,NA,TGCGCCAGCAGCTTGGGTAGCAGCACAGATACGCAGTATTTT,CASSLGSSTDTQYF
TRBD1,TRBJ1-2,TRBV5-1,NA,TGCGCCAGCAGCCTGATTTTCGACAGGGGTGGGGGTGACTATGGCTACACCTTC,CASSLIFDRGGGDYGYTF
NA,TRBJ2-3,TRBV7-2,NA,TGTGCCAGCAGCTTATATCCCAGGGACACAGATACGCAGTATTTT,CASSLYPRDTDTQYF
NA,TRBJ1-1,TRBV29-1,NA,TGCAGCGTTGGAGACATGAACACTGAAGCTTTCTTT,CSVGDMNTEAFF
TRBD2,TRBJ2-3,TRBV28,NA,TGTGCCAGCAGTTTATCGGGACTAGCGGGAGACACAGATACGCAGTATTTT,CASSLSGLAGDTDTQYF
NA,TRBJ1-2,TRBV6-5,NA,TGTGCCAGCAATTCGGGGGGGGGCGACTATGGCTACACCTTC,CASNSGGGDYGYTF
TRBD1,TRBJ2-6,TRBV10-1,NA,TGCGCCAGCAGCGCAGGGGGCTCTGGGGCCAACGTCCTGACTTTC,CASSAGGSGANVLTF
TRBD1,TRBJ1-4,TRBV5-1,NA,TGCGCCAGCAGCTGGGGAGACAGGGCCCCTAATGAAAAACTGTTTTTT,CASSWGDRAPNEKLFF
NA,TRBJ2-3,TRBV18,NA,TGTGCCAGCTCACCGGAGGGGTTGGATACGCAGTATTTT,CASSPEGLDTQYF
NA,TRBJ1-2,TRBV10-3,NA,TGTGCCATCAGTGAGGGTCCAGGGGACTATGGCTACACCTTC,CAISEGPGDYGYTF
NA,TRBJ1-1,TRBV9,NA,TGTGCCAGCAGCGACACGAACACTGAAGCTTTCTTT,CASSDTNTEAFF
NA,TRBJ1-1,TRBV5-1,NA,TGCGCCAGTAGCTTGGCCGGGGAGACTGAAGCTTTCTTT,CASSLAGETEAFF
NA,TRBJ1-3,TRBV18,once,TGTGCCAGCTCTCCTGGAGAAATTTCTGGAAACACCATATATTTT,CASSPGEISGNTIYF
NA,TRBJ2-7,TRBV6-1,NA,TGTGCCAGTACAGGGCCCGCCTCCTACGAGCAGTACTTC,CASTGPASYEQYF
NA,TRBJ2-5,TRBV5-1,NA,TGCGCCAGCAGCTTGGAATCAGGGAACCAAGAGACCCAGTACTTC,CASSLESGNQETQYF
TRBD1,TRBJ1-2,TRBV7-3,NA,TGTGCCAGCAGCCCGGGACAGGGGAACTATGGCTACACCTTC,CASSPGQGNYGYTF
NA,TRBJ1-5,TRBV19,NA,TGTGCCAGTAGCCCCGGGGGGTATGGCAATCAGCCCCAGCATTTT,CASSPGGYGNQPQHF
NA,TRBJ2-2,TRBV27,NA,TGTGCCAGCAGGAGGGATATGAACACCGGGGAGCTGTTTTTT,CASRRDMNTGELFF
NA,TRBJ1-2,TRBV5-1,NA,TGCGCCAGCAGCTTGGATGGTCAGGGAAGAGGCGGCTACACCTTC,CASSLDGQGRGGYTF
TRBD1,TRBJ2-1,TRBV7-9,NA,TGTGCCAGCAGTGTCGGGGACAGCGGTAGTTTCGGGCAGTTCTTC,CASSVGDSGSFGQFF
NA,TRBJ1-2,TRBV9,NA,TGTGCCAGCAGCGAATCTGAGGAGTACACACAAACTCACAACTATGGCTACACCTTC,CASSESEEYTQTHNYGYTF
TRBD1,TRBJ1-3,TRBV4-1,NA,TGCGCCAGCAGCCGCATAGCAGGGGACAGGGGGGACACCATATATTTT,CASSRIAGDRGDTIYF
NA,TRBJ1-5,TRBV5-1,NA,TGCGCCAGCAGCCCCCGGGGTGGCAATCAGCCCCAGCATTTT,CASSPRGGNQPQHF
NA,TRBJ1-5,TRBV7-2,NA,TGTGCCAGCAGCCCTTATAGGACAGTTCAGCCCCAGCATTTT,CASSPYRTVQPQHF